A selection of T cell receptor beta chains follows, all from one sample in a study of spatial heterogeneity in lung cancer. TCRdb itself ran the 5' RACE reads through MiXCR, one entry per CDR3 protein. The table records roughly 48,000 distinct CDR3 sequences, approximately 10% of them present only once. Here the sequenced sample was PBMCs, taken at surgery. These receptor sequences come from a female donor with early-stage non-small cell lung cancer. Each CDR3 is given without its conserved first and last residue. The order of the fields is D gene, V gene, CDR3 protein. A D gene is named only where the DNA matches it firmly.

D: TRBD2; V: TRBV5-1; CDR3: ASSLDGSGLNEQF
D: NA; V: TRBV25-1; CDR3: ASSAELWGETQY
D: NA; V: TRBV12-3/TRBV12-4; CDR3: ASSPRGSSYNEQF
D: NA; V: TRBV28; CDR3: ASSLGGLETQY
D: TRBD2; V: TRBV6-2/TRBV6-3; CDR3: ASSFGTSGGARETQY
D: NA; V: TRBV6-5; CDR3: ASSYGSHRRGEQF
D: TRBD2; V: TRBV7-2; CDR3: ASSLRTSGAVGGTDTQY
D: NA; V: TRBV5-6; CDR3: ASSFGTDTQY
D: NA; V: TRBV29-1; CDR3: SVEVSGQGYGYT
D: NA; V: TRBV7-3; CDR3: ASSFATGANVLT
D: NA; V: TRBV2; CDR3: ASSGFPPGYT
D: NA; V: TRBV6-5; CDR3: ASHPVGGAHQETQY
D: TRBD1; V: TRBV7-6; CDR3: ASSYGTGVFEQY